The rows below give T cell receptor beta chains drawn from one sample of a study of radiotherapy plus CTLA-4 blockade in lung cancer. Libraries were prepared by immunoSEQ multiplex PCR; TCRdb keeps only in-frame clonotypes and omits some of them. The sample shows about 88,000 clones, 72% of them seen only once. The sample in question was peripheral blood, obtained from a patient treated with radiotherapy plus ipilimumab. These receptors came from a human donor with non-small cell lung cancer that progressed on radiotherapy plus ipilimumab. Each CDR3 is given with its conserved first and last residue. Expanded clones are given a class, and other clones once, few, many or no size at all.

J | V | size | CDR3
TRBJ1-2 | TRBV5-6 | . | CASSFGGGGYTF
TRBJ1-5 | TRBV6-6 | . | CASSYSGQGNQPQHF
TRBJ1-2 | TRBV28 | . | CASSSGTGVSGYTF
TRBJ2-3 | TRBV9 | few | CASSVVGGSPTDTQYF
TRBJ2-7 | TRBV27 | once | CASSPLGGEQYF
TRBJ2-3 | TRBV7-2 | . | CASSLDSDTQYF
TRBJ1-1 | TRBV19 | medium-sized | CASTEGGSTEAFF
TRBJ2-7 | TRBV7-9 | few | CASSQMASGGLDEQYF
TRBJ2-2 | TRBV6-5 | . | CASSAGTGDTGELFF
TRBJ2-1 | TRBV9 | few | CASSVASSYNEQFF
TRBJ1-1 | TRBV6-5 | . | CASSYVSGATEAFF
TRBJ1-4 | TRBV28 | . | CASSLHGGEKLFF
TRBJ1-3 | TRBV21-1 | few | CASSSQQGVRGNTIYF
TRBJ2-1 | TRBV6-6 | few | CASSRQYRESEQFF
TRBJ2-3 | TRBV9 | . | CASSAWTGEADTQYF
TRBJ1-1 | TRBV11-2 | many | CASSESTEAFF